A single sample gave rise to the 23 T cell receptor beta chains below, sequenced in a study of OX40 agonist ivuxolimab in advanced cancers. Sequenced by immunoSEQ multiplex PCR; TCRdb stores in-frame clones only, minus some. This sample carries 20,000 to 25,000 clones, about four fifths of them seen once, and the ten largest clones take about 35%. The sample was CD4+ or CD8+ T cells sorted from blood, taken in a trial of the OX40 agonist ivuxolimab. The source of these receptors is an adult with an advanced solid tumor such as melanoma, head and neck, liver or kidney cancer.

CDR3 coding DNA: TGTGCCAGCAGCTCTGGGCTGAACACTGAAGCTTTCTTT. This sequence encodes CASSSGLNTEAFF. The chain recombines TRBV5-6 with TRBJ1-1, with D unresolved. The CDR3 length is 13 residues. The germline gives CDR1 SGHDT, CDR2 YYEEEE. Deletions cut 3 bases from V and 0 bases from J, with 6 bases between.

The chain joins TRBV7-2 to TRBJ2-3, with D unclear. Germline loops: CDR1 SGHTA, CDR2 FQGNSA. Deletions cut 5 bases from V and 6 bases from J, with 12 bases between. This CDR3 spans 13 amino acids. CDR3 amino acids: CASSRNLVDTQYF. CDR3 nucleotide sequence: TGTGCCAGCAGCCGAAATCTCGTGGATACGCAGTATTTT.

This chain joins TRBV27 and TRBJ2-7; D ambiguous. V lost 2 bases, J lost 1 base, and 9 bases lay in between. Germline lookup yields CDR1 MNHEY and CDR2 SMNVEV (reference sequence). The CDR3 sequence is 14 residues long. This CDR3 is CASSLASGSYEQYF. DNA of the CDR3: TGTGCCAGCAGTTTAGCTTCAGGATCCTACGAGCAGTACTTC.

The chain couples TRBV7-8 to TRBJ2-2; 8 bases map to TRBD2. The germline CDR1 and CDR2 sequences are SGHVS and FQNEAQ. This CDR3 is built from 19 residues. The V and J ends lost 2 bases and 0 bases, in that order; junction bases with no gene match: 11. CDR3 coding DNA: TGTGCCAGCAGCTTACCGGGAGGGCCCTTTCACGCGAACACCGGGGAGCTGTTTTTT. Protein sequence: CASSLPGGPFHANTGELFF.

This rearrangement joins TRBV27 to TRBJ2-1; D possibly corresponds to TRBD1 (5 bases). Trimming pared 2 bases from V and 7 bases from J, leaving 9 bases between. Germline V gene sequence: CDR1 MNHEY, CDR2 SMNVEV (reference sequence). The CDR3 loop spans 13 amino acids. CDR3 sequence reads: CASSLAAGNEQFF. CDR3 nucleotide sequence: TGTGCCAGCAGTTTAGCCGCAGGGAATGAGCAGTTCTTC.

The V and J genes are TRBV27 and TRBJ2-7; D may correspond to TRBD1 or TRBD2 (6 bases each). V was clipped by 5 bases and J by 7 bases, with 18 bases between them. Germline V gene sequence: CDR1 MNHEY, CDR2 SMNVEV (reference sequence). CDR3 size: 14 residues. The CDR3 DNA reads TGTGCCAGCAGTACCTATGGGGGGCCGGGGGAGCAGTACTTC. This translates into CASSTYGGPGEQYF.

The CDR3 DNA sequence: TGTGCCAGCAGCTTACCCTTTCCCCGGGAGTCAAATGAGCAGTTCTTC. Translation gives CASSLPFPRESNEQFF. The chain recombines TRBV7-9 with TRBJ2-1, with a possible D match to TRBD2 (6 bases). Trimming pared 2 bases from V and 7 bases from J, leaving 18 bases between. Germline loops: CDR1 SEHNR, CDR2 FQNEAQ (reference sequence). CDR3 length: 16 amino acids.

This clone has only one observation. The CDR3 bases are TGCGCCAGCAGCCAAGGGCTAGGCTACGAGCAGTACTTC. As protein: CASSQGLGYEQYF. The chain couples TRBV4-1 to TRBJ2-7, with unresolved D. The CDR3 is made up of 13 amino acids. Germline CDR1 MGHRA, CDR2 YSYEKL. V lost 1 base, J lost 3 bases, and 7 bases lay in between.

The gene calls are TRBV9 and TRBJ2-7; possible D gene TRBD2, 5 bases. The CDR3 extends over 15 amino acids. CDR1 and CDR2 from the germline V gene are SGDLS and YYNGEE. V gave up 0 bases and J gave up 5 bases, with 15 bases separating them. Written as DNA, the CDR3 is TGTGCCAGCAGCGTAGTATCCCCCCCTAGCCACGAGCAGTACTTC. It is translated as CASSVVSPPSHEQYF. The variable domain in full, with the rest retrieved from reference TRBV9 and TRBJ2-7, is DSGVTQTPKHLITATGQRVTLRCSPRSGDLSVYWYQQSLDQGLQFLIQYYNGEERAKGNILERFSAQQFPDLHSELNLSSLELGDSALYFCASSVVSPPSHEQYFGPGTRLTVT.

This chain joins TRBV4-1 and TRBJ2-7, with 9 bases that match TRBD1. Trimming cost V 5 bases and J 0 bases; bases outside gene matches: 8. The CDR3 is 16 amino acids. The germline CDR1 and CDR2 sequences are MGHRA and YSYEKL. CDR3 in amino acids: CASSYLGQGTSYEQYF. The CDR3 DNA reads as TGCGCCAGCAGCTACCTGGGACAGGGTACCTCCTACGAGCAGTACTTC.

J is TRBJ2-7 and V is TRBV27; the match to TRBD2 covers 7 bases. CDR1 is MNHEY, CDR2 SMNVEV, per germline (reference sequence). After removal of 0 bases from V and 3 bases from J, the junction contained 8 bases not matched to a gene. CDR3 size: 16 residues. The CDR3 DNA reads as TGTGCCAGCAGTTTATCTGGGAGCGGGACCCGCTACGAGCAGTACTTC. It codes for CASSLSGSGTRYEQYF.

The genes are TRBV10-3 and TRBJ2-7; D might be TRBD2 (6 bases). The germline V gene has CDR1 ENHRY and CDR2 SYGVKD. V lost 3 bases and J 0 bases, leaving 21 bases between the germline ends. The CDR3 has 18 amino acids. In DNA, the CDR3 is TGTGCCATCAGTGATGCGGAGGGCAGGCCGTTAGTCTCCTACGAGCAGTACTTC. It encodes CAISDAEGRPLVSYEQYF.

The chain is built from TRBV28 and TRBJ1-2; D is unresolved. Between the trimmed V and J ends, which lost 4 bases and 7 bases, there was a span of 13 bases. CDR3 size: 13 residues. Germline V lookup: CDR1 MDHEN, CDR2 SYDVKM. This CDR3 is CASSSRADFGYTF. The CDR3 region has the DNA TGTGCCAGCAGTTCCCGGGCGGATTTTGGCTACACCTTC.

The rearrangement uses TRBV7-9 and TRBJ2-1; D remains ambiguous. The CDR3 length is 12 residues. Trimming pared 6 bases from V and 4 bases from J, leaving 7 bases between. CDR1 is SEHNR, CDR2 FQNEAQ, per germline (reference sequence). In nucleotides, the CDR3 is TGTGCCAGCAGTTTTGGATACAATGAGCAGTTCTTC. Protein: CASSFGYNEQFF.

J is TRBJ2-1 and V is TRBV18, with D possibly called TRBD1 or TRBD2 (6 bases each). Germline CDR1 is KGHSH and CDR2 is LQKENI. Trimming took off 6 bases at V and 4 bases at J, with 19 bases between the two ends. The CDR3 is 16 residues long. CDR3 amino acids: CASSPLGGELYNEQFF. Here the CDR3 DNA reads TGTGCCAGCTCCCCCTTGGGGGGCGAACTTTACAATGAGCAGTTCTTC. The full variable domain, its missing parts supplied by reference TRBV18 and TRBJ2-1, is NAGVMQNPRHLVRRRGQEARLRCSPMKGHSHVYWYRQLPEEGLKFMVYLQKENIIDESGMPKERFSAEFPKEGPSILRIQQVVRGDSAAYFCASSPLGGELYNEQFFGPGTRLTVL.

The chain couples TRBV7-9 to TRBJ2-3; no clear D gene. CDR3 length: 13 residues. Germline V gives CDR1 SEHNR, CDR2 FQNEAQ (reference sequence). Trimming took 3 bases from V and 4 from J, leaving 8 bases between them. The CDR3 reads CASSFMGSDTQYF. In DNA form, the CDR3 reads TGTGCCAGCAGCTTTATGGGGTCAGATACGCAGTATTTT.

The rearrangement links TRBV7-6 to TRBJ2-1; 13 bases align to TRBD2. V was pared by 3 bases and J by 4 bases, with 9 bases of the junction left unmatched. This CDR3 contains 18 residues. The germline V gene encodes CDR1 SGHVS and CDR2 FNYEAQ. The CDR3: CASSLTGTSGMLYNEQFF. Written as DNA, the CDR3 is TGTGCCAGCAGCTTGACCGGGACTAGCGGGATGTTGTACAATGAGCAGTTCTTC.

The rearrangement joins TRBV9 to TRBJ2-6; no clear D gene. Per germline, CDR1 SGDLS and CDR2 YYNGEE. The V end lost 5 bases, the J end lost 0 bases, and 3 bases lay between the germline ends. This CDR3 contains 13 residues. The CDR3: CASRDSGANVLTF. The DNA of the CDR3 is TGTGCCAGCAGAGACTCTGGGGCCAACGTCCTGACTTTC.

The chain couples TRBV2 to TRBJ1-3, with unresolved D. CDR1 is SNHLY and CDR2 is FYNNEI in the germline V gene. The CDR3 is 13 amino acids. Trimming took 4 bases from V and 0 from J, leaving 4 bases between them. The CDR3 DNA is TGTGCCAGCAGTGCCTACTCTGGAAACACCATATATTTT. It translates to CASSAYSGNTIYF.

For the CDR3, the DNA is TGTGCCAGCAGCCCACCCGCCGACAGGGGCGACGAGCAGTACTTC. Translated, it gives CASSPPADRGDEQYF. The chain couples TRBV7-9 to TRBJ2-7, with 8 bases identical to TRBD1. Trimming cost V 5 bases and J 5 bases; bases outside gene matches: 11. The CDR3 is 15 amino acids. The germline gives CDR1 SEHNR, CDR2 FQNEAQ (reference sequence).

This clone showed up just a few times. The V and J genes are TRBV25-1 and TRBJ1-2; 8 bases match TRBD1. CDR3 length equals 11 residues. Germline CDR1 reads MGHDK; CDR2 reads SYGVNS. V lost 7 bases, J lost 8 bases, and 3 bases stayed unmatched. The CDR3 bases are TGTGCCAGCACTACAGGGGGGGGCTACACCTTC. Amino acid sequence: CASTTGGGYTF.

This clone was picked up a small number of times. The CDR3 DNA reads as TGTGCCAGCAGCAAAGTGGAGGGCTCGAATGAAAAACTGTTTTTT. It yields the protein CASSKVEGSNEKLFF. This chain links TRBV11-2 with TRBJ1-4; D is undetermined. V was cut by 5 bases and J by 5 bases, with 15 bases left in between. The CDR3 is 15 residues long. The germline V gene encodes CDR1 SGHAT and CDR2 FQNNGV. Based on the CDR3 plus reference TRBV11-2 and TRBJ1-4, the full variable domain is EAGVAQSPRYKIIEKRQSVAFWCNPISGHATLYWYQQILGQGPKLLIQFQNNGVVDDSQLPKDRFSAERLKGVDSTLKIQPAKLEDSAVYLCASSKVEGSNEKLFFGSGTQLSVL.

This clone was counted between two and nine times. This sequence joins TRBV7-9 and TRBJ1-2; tentative D call: TRBD1 (6 bases). The CDR3 covers 13 residues. The V gene's germline CDR1 is SEHNR and CDR2 FQNEAQ (reference sequence). The V and J ends lost 1 base and 6 bases respectively, with 9 bases between them. CDR3 protein: CASSLGAGDGYTF. The CDR3 nucleotides read TGTGCCAGCAGCTTAGGGGCAGGGGATGGCTACACCTTC.